This TCR beta chain derives from a study of T-cell memory formation after mild COVID-19 (dated by TCRdb to 2020 to 2023). With regard to the full study: Most TCR sequence clusters were specific to one of the two donors. The cohort comprised two young, previously healthy adult volunteers, one female and one male. In a couple of donors, T-cell clones that expanded and contracted after mild COVID-19 were tracked by sequencing TCRalpha and TCRbeta repertoires over time.

V drops 2 bases and J drops 7 bases, leaving 6 bases in between. The CDR3 measures 12 amino acids from cysteine to phenylalanine. The sequence is cut down to CDR3 DNA, 36 bases in frame from base 1. CDR1 MNHEY and CDR2 SVGAGI were looked up in the germline V gene. This clonotype was seen repeatedly, ten times or more. Its antigen is not yet known. No per-base quality is available; no much larger clone lies one base away. This sample was sequenced with an Illumina NovaSeq 6000. cDNA libraries for TCRalpha and TCRbeta were prepared by 5'RACE using constant-segment primers, with sample barcodes and unique molecular identifiers added. Trizol reagent was used to extract RNA from every sample. Amplification of the libraries took two PCR steps, and the second step added a second sample barcode plus Illumina TruSeq adapters. Libraries were sequenced on an Illumina NovaSeq with 2 x 150 bp paired-end reads. Regarding the original processing steps: Demultiplexing of reads and collapsing into UMI-guided consensus sequences were performed with migec v1.2.7. With mixcr v2.1.11, UMI consensuses were aligned to TRA and TRB V and J templates and assembled into clonotypes. A clonotype was counted as expanded or contracted only when both edgeR and NoisET called the clonotype significant, with the noise models trained on biological replicates. For edgeR calls, the thresholds were a false discovery rate-adjusted p below 0.01 and a log2 fold-change of 1. As an exploratory analysis of dynamics, PCA with hierarchical clustering was applied to max-normalized trajectories of the 1000 most abundant clonotypes. Separately sequenced CD4+ and CD8+ repertoires were used to assign the CD4 or CD8 phenotype of responding clones. TCRdb trimmed the raw reads at Q25, called clones with MiXCR and kept productive beta chains. One record per CDR3 amino acid sequence lists the most common genes and DNA. TCRdb, not the original authors, processed these V and J calls. The sample table records more than 300,000 distinct CDR3 sequences; 14% of these occur just once. Of the sample, 20% to 25% falls within the top ten clones.

PBMCs were isolated by Ficoll-Paque density gradient centrifugation. Overall results and qualifications from the work: Contracting CD4+ clones appeared mostly in the CM and EM memory subsets, whereas CD8+ clones were enriched in EMRA. Some responding clones were detected in pre-infection memory, which suggested that pre-existing cross-reactive memory T cells had joined the SARS-CoV-2 response. The study included only a couple of mild cases, and larger cohorts that include severe cases with pre-infection samples were judged to be necessary. Clones that contracted from day 15 to 85 showed balanced CD4/CD8 phenotypes, whereas a second wave of clones that expanded from day 15 to 37 leaned towards CD4+. The second-wave clones that peaked on day 37 were not confirmed to be SARS-CoV-2 specific.

The chain links TRBV6-5 with TRBJ2-1; the D gene is not confidently resolved. The sequence was collected from a man in his late teens or twenties who had mild COVID-19 (a few samples of this study predate the infection). The sample titles of this study are shuffled in the database, so cell type and time point are left out; the donor was told from shared clones. What was sequenced was PBMCs or a T cell subset sorted from them (not recorded which). The bases read TGTGCCAGCAGTTACAGGGAAAATGAGCAGTTCTTC. It translates to CASSYRENEQFF.